This paragraph covers one T cell receptor (beta chain) sequence. Its matching antigen is unknown. Unique molecular identifiers were incorporated when the TCRbeta library was constructed. A single record per CDR3 protein comes from TCRdb applying MiXCR to the PCR reads. The sample records just over 950,000 distinct CDR3 sequences, 25% to 30% being singletons. This entry comes from a study of T-cell reconstitution after alpha-beta-depleted transplantation in children. General observations from the study: A year had passed since transplant, and T-cell counts and diversity by then came mostly from newly produced T cells. The high TCRbeta diversity at day 60 in some patients came from surviving recipient T cells and thymic progenitors. Several hundred rapidly expanded clones from non-depleted graft cells reportedly supplied alpha-beta T cells about two months post-transplant.

CDR3 length equals 13 residues. CDR1 is SEHNR and CDR2 is FQNEAQ in the germline V gene (reference sequence). The V and J ends lost 8 bases and 8 bases respectively, with 16 bases between them. This specimen consisted of PBMCs, mostly from graft donor cells, obtained 360 days after TCRalphabeta/CD19-depleted stem cell transplant. The receptor comes from a boy under two years old who had a stem cell transplant for SCID, so the T cells may come from the graft donor. The J gene is TRBJ2-1, the V gene TRBV7-9; D is perhaps TRBD1 or TRBD2 (6 bases each). The CDR3 DNA follows: TGTGCCAGCCGAGGGGGGCCTCGGGATGAGCAGTTCTTC. Translating it yields CASRGGPRDEQFF.